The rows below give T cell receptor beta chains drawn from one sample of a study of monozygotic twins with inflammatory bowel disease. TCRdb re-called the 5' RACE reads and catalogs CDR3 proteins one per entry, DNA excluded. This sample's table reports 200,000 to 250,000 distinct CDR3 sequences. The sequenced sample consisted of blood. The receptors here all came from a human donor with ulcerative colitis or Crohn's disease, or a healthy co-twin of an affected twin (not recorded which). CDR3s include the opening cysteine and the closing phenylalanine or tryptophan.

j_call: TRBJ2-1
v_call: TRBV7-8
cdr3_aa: CASREAGVGNEQFF

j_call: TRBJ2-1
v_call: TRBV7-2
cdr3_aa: CASSWGGSYNEQFF

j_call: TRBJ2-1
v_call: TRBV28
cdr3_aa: CASSPGTRYNEQFF

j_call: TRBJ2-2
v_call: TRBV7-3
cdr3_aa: CASSGGLAASGELFF

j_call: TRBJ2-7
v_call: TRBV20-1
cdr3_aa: CSARDPASGGFSYEQYF

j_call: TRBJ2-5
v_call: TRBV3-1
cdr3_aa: CASTTNPTGLAWGTQYF

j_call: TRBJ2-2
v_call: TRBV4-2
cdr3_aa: CASRLTKGGAGELFF

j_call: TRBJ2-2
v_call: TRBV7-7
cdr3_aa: CASSLRLAGELFF

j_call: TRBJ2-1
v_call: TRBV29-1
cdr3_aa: CSVEARDREQFF

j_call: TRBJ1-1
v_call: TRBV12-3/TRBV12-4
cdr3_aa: CASSPGTGMSAFF

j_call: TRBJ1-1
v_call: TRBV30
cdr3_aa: CAWGTANTEAFF

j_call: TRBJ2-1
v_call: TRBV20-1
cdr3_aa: CSANYARESDEQFF

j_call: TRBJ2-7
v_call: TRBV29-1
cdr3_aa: CSDSGTSGPSYHEQYF

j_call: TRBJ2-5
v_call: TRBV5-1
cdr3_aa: CASSWRRGRTEETQYF

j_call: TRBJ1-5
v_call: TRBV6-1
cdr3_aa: CASSEAEAGRNQPQHF

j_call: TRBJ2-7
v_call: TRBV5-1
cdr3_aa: CASSLTSGGRYEQYF

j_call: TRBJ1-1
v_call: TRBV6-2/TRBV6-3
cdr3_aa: CASRPPEQGITEAFF

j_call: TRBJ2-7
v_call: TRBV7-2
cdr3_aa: CASSPSQLALYEQYF

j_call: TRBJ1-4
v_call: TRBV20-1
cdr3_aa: CSARDRQRGREKLFF

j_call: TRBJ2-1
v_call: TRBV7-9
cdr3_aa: CASSLMGLPLSEQFF